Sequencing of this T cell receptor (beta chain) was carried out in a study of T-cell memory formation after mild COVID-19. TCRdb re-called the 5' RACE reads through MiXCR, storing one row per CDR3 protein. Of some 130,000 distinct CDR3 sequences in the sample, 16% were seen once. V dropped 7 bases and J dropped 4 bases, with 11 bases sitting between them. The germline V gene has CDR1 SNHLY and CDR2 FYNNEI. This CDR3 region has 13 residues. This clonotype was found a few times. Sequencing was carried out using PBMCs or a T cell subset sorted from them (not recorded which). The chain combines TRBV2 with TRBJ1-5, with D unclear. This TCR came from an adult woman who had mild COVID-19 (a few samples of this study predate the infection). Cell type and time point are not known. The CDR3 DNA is TGTGCCAGCACTAAAGAGATGAATCAGCCCCAGCATTTT. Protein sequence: CASTKEMNQPQHF.